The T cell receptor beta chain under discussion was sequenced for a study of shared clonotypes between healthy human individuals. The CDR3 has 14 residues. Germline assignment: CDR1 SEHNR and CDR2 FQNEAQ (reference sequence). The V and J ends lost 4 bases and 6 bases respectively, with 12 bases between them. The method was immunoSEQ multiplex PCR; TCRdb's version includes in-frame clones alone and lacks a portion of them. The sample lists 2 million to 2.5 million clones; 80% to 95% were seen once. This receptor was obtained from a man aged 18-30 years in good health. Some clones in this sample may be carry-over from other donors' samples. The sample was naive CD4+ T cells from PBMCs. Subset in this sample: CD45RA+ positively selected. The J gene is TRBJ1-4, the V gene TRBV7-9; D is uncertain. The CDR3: CASSYQAYDEKLFF. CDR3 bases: TGTGCCAGCAGCTACCAGGCCTATGATGAAAAACTGTTTTTT.